The T cell receptor beta chain described here comes from a study of blood T cell repertoires in COVID-19. Study overall: The analysed material was cDNA or gDNA that came from T cells, B-cell-depleted T cells, or PBMCs.

Germline loops: CDR1 KGHSH, CDR2 LQKENI. V gave up 4 bases and J gave up 0 bases, with 13 bases separating them. The CDR3 consists of 16 residues. Participants' reported clinical history set cohort assignment. Resolution of symptoms, clearance, or two negative PCRs was present in recovered Cohort 3 donors. In the source study's methods: Estimated nucleated cell counts came from reference gene primer amplification. Assay: immunoSEQ multiplex PCR; the TCRdb copy retains only in-frame clones and omits some. V and J calls and clone size are as listed in that table; D and trimming were resolved from the DNA. The sample lists some 270,000 clones, roughly 91% occurring once.

The sequenced sample was PBMCs or T cells enriched from blood (not recorded which). The V call is TRBV18, the J call TRBJ1-3, with unresolved D. The receptor was isolated from an older woman who had recovered from COVID-19. CDR3 loop: CASSRLGGTSGNTIYF. CDR3 coding DNA: TGTGCCAGCTCACGGTTGGGAGGAACCTCTGGAAACACCATATATTTT.